Sequencing of this TCR beta chain was carried out in a study of blood T cell repertoires in COVID-19. Trimming stripped 8 bases from V and 3 bases from J, with 17 bases between. CDR3 length: 14 amino acids. Germline CDR1 reads MDHEN; CDR2 reads SYDVKM. TCRdb's copy holds only in-frame clones and misses some; the assay was immunoSEQ multiplex PCR. This sample has under 300,000 clones; around 89% occur once, and the top ten carry 2.5% to 3%. The receptor's source is a woman aged 45-60 years who had recovered from COVID-19. The sample consisted of PBMCs or T cells enriched from blood (not recorded which). V gene TRBV28 combines with J gene TRBJ2-7; maybe TRBD1 (5 bases). CDR3 residues: CASAIGHGNYEQYF. CDR3 nucleotide sequence: TGTGCCAGCGCCATCGGACATGGAAACTACGAGCAGTACTTC.